This T cell receptor (beta chain) was documented in a study of T cells in Graves' hyperthyroidism and ophthalmopathy. Researchers took RNA transcripts and amplified the TCR beta CDR3 regions from them. The HTBI set primed first-round TCR CDR3 RT-PCR. TCRdb itself ran the multiplex PCR reads through MiXCR, one entry per CDR3 protein. The sample lists about 640,000 distinct CDR3 sequences, roughly 20% occurring once. The trim removed 6 bases at V and 3 bases at J, leaving 4 bases unmatched. The CDR3 totals 14 residues. CDR1 SNHLY and CDR2 FYNNEI come from the germline V gene. The PBMCs were taken from less than 11 ml of fresh peripheral blood. This clonotype was counted many times.

This sequence originates from a man aged 25 to 40 with Graves' ophthalmopathy. Sequenced input: blood. V usage is TRBV2 and J usage is TRBJ1-5, with 8 bases matching TRBD1. CDR3 residues: CASRQGENNQPQHF. In DNA, the CDR3 is TGTGCCAGCAGACAGGGGGAAAACAATCAGCCCCAGCATTTT. The complete variable domain, with remaining parts taken from reference TRBV2 and TRBJ1-5, reads EPEVTQTPSHQVTQMGQEVILRCVPISNHLYFYWYRQILGQKVEFLVSFYNNEISEKSEIFDDQFSVERPDGSNFTLKIRSTKLEDSAMYFCASRQGENNQPQHFGDGTRLSIL.